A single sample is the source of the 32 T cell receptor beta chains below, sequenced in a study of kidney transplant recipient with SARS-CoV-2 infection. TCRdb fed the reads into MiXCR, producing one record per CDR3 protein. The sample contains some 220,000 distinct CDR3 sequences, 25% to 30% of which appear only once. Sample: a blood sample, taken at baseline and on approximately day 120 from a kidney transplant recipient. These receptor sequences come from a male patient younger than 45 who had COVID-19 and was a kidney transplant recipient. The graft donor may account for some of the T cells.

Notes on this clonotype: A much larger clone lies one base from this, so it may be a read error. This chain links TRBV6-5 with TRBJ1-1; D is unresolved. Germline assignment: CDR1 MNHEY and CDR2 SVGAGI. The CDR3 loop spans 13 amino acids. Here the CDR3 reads CANSIRVNTEAFF. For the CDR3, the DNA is TGTGCCAACAGTATAAGGGTGAACACTGAAGCTTTCTTT.

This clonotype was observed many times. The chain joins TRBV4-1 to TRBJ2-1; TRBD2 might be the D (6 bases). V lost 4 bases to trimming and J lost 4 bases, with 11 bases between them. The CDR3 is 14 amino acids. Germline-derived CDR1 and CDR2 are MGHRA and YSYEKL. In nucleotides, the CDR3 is TGCGCCAGCAGCCGCGGGACTGTGTACAATGAGCAGTTCTTC. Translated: CASSRGTVYNEQFF.

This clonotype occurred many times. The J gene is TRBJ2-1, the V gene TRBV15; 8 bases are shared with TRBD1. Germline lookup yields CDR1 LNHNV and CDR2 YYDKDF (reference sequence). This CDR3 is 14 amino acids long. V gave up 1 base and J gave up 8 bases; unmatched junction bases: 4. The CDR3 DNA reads TGTGCCACCAGCAGAGGACTACAGGGGGATGAGCAGTTCTTC. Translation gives CATSRGLQGDEQFF.

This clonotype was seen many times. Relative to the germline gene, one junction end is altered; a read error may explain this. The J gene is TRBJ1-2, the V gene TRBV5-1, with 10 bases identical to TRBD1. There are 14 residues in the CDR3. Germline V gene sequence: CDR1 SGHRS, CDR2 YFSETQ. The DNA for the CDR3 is TGTGCCAGCAGCCTGGACAGGGGGAACTATGGCTACACCTTC. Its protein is CASSLDRGNYGYTF.

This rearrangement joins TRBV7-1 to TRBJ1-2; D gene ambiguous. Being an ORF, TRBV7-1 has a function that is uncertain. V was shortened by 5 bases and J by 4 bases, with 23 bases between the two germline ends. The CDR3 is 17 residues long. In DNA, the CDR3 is TGTGCCAGCAGCCGCTTTACTCACGAGGAAAAGACCTATGGCTACACCTTC. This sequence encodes CASSRFTHEEKTYGYTF.

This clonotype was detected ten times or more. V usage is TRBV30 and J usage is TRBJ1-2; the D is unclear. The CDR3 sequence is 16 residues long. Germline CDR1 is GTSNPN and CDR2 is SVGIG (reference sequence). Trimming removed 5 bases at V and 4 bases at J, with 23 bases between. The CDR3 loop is CAWWTMRYRKTYGYTF. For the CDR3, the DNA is TGTGCCTGGTGGACGATGCGTTATAGAAAGACCTATGGCTACACCTTC. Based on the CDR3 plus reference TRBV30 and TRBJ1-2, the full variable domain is SQTIHQWPATLVQPVGSPLSLECTVEGTSNPNLYWYRQAAGRGLQLLFYSVGIGQISSEVPQNLSASRPQDRQFILSSKKLLLSDSGFYLCAWWTMRYRKTYGYTFGSGTRLTVV.

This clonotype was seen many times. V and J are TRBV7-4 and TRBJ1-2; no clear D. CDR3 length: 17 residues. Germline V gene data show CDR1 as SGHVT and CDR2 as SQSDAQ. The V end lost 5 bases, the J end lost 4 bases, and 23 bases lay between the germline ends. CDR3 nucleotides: TGTGCCAGCAGCGGGCCATATTCAGCTCGAAAGACCTATGGCTACACCTTC. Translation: CASSGPYSARKTYGYTF.

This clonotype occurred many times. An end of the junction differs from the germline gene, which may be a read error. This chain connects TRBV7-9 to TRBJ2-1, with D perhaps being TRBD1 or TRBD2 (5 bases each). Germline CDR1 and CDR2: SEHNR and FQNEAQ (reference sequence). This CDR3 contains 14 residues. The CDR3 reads CASSSSGTYNEQFF. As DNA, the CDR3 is TGTGCCAGCAGCTCAAGTGGGACCTATAATGAGCAGTTCTTC. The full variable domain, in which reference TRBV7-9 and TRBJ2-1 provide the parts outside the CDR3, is DTGVSQNPRHKITKRGQNVTFRCDPISEHNRLYWYRQTLGQGPEFLTYFQNEAQLEKSRLLSDRFSAERPKGSFSTLEIQRTEQGDSAMYLCASSSSGTYNEQFFGPGTRLTVL.

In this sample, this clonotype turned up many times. The CDR3 region is CASWLIARSAGELFF. CDR3 nucleotide sequence: TGTGCCAGCTGGTTGATAGCGCGAAGCGCCGGGGAGCTGTTTTTT. The J gene is TRBJ2-2, the V gene TRBV6-5; tentatively, D is TRBD2 (5 bases). V dropped 8 bases and J dropped 6 bases, with 19 bases sitting between them. The CDR3 is 15 amino acids. In germline, CDR1 is MNHEY, CDR2 SVGAGI.

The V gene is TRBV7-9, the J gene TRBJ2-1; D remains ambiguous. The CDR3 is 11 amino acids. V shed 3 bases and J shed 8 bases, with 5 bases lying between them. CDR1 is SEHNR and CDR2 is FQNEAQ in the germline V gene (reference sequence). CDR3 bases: TGTGCCAGCAGCTTCCTGGATGAGCAGTTCTTC. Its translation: CASSFLDEQFF.

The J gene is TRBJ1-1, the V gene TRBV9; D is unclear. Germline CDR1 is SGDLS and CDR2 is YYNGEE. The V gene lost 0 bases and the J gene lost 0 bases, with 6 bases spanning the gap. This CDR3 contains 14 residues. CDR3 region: CASSVAHLNTEAFF. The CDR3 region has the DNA TGTGCCAGCAGCGTAGCTCACCTGAACACTGAAGCTTTCTTT.

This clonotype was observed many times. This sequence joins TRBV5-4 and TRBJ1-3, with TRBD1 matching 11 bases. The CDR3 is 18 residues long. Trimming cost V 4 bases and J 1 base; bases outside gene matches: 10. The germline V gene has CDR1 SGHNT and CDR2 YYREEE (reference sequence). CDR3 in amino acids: CASSPGTGGQGSGNTIYF. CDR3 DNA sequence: TGTGCCAGCAGCCCTGGGACAGGGGGTCAGGGGTCTGGAAACACCATATATTTT.

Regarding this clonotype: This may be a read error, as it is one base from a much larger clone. CDR3 DNA: TGTGCCAGCAGTTTCTTTTGCTCACACGGAAAGGCCTATGGCTACACCTTC. It specifies CASSFFCSHGKAYGYTF. J is TRBJ1-2 and V is TRBV6-4; D is unclear. With 5 bases removed from V and 4 bases from J, the gap between germline ends came to 23 bases. The CDR3 has 17 amino acids. In germline, CDR1 is MRHNA, CDR2 SNTAGT.

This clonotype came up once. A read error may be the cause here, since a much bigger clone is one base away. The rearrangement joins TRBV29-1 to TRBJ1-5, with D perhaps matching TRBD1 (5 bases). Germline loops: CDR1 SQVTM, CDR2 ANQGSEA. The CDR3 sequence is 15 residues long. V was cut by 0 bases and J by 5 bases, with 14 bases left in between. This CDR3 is CSVEESGTGDQPQHF. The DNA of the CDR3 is TGCAGCGTTGAAGAATCCGGGACGGGCGATCAGCCCCAGCATTTT.

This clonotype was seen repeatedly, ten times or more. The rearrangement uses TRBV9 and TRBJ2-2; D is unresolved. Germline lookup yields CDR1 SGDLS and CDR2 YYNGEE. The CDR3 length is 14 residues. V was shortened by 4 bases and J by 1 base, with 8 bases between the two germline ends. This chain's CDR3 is CASSSPLNTGELFF. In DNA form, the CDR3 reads TGTGCCAGCAGCTCCCCACTGAACACCGGGGAGCTGTTTTTT.

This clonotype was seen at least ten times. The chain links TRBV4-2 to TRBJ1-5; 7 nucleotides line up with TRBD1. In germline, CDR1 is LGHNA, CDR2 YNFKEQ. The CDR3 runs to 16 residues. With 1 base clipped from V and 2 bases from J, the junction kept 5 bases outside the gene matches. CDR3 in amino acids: CASSQGSTGGNQPQHF. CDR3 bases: TGTGCCAGCAGCCAAGGATCCACAGGGGGCAATCAGCCCCAGCATTTT.

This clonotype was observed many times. The CDR3 region is CASSLPRRSRKTYGYTF. The CDR3 DNA sequence: TGCGCCAGCAGTTTACCTCGAAGATCGCGAAAGACCTATGGCTACACCTTC. The chain employs TRBV10-1 and TRBJ1-2; no definite D call. Trimming shortened V by 5 bases and J by 4 bases, and 23 bases separated the two germline ends. The CDR3 extends over 17 amino acids. The germline V gene has CDR1 WNHNN and CDR2 SYGVQD (reference sequence).

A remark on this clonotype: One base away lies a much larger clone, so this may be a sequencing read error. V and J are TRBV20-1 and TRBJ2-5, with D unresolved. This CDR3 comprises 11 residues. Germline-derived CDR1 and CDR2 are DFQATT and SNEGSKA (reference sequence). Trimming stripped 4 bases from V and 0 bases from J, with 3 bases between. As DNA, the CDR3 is TGCAGTGCTATACACCAAGAGACCCAGTACTTC. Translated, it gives CSAIHQETQYF.

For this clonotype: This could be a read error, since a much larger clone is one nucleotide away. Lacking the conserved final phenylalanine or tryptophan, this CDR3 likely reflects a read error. The CDR3 DNA is TGTGCCAGCAGTAGGTCATTCTCTATGCGAAAGACCTATGGCTACACCATC. This gives the protein CASSRSFSMRKTYGYTI. The rearrangement links TRBV6-1 to TRBJ1-2, with no clear D. The CDR3 totals 17 residues. Germline CDR1 and CDR2: MNHNS and SASEGT. Trimming took off 5 bases at V and 4 bases at J, with 23 bases between the two ends.

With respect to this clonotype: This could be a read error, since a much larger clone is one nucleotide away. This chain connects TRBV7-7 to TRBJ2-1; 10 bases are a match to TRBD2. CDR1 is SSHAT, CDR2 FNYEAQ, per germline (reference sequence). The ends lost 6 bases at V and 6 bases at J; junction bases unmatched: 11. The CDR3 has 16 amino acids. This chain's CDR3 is CASRSPQRGGLNEQFF. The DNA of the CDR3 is TGTGCCAGCAGGTCACCCCAGCGGGGGGGCCTCAATGAGCAGTTCTTC.

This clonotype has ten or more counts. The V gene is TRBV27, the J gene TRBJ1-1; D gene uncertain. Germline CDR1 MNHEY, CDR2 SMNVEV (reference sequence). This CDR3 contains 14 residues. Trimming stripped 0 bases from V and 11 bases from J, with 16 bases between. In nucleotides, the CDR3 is TGTGCCAGCAGTTTATCGCATCCAAGGTCGTTGGCTTTCTTT. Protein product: CASSLSHPRSLAFF.

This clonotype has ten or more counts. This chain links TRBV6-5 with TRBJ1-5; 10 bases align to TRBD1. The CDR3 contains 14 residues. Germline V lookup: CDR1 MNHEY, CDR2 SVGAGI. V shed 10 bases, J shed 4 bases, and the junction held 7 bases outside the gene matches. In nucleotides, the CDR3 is TGTGCCATCAGAAGGACAGGGGGAAATCAGCCCCAGCATTTT. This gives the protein CAIRRTGGNQPQHF.

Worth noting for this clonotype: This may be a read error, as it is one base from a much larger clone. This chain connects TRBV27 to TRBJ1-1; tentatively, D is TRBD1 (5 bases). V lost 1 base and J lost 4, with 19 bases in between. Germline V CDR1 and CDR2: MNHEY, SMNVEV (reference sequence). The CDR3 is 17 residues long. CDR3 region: CASSLYFREGLSTEAFF. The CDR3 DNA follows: TGTGCCAGCAGTTTATACTTCAGAGAGGGACTTAGCACTGAAGCTTTCTTT.

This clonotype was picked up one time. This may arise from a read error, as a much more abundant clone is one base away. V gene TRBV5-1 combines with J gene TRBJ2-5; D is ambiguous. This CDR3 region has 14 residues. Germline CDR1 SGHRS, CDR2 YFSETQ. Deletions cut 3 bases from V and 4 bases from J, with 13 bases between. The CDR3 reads CASSSRTYRETQYF. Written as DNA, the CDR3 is TGCGCCAGCAGCTCTCGGACGTACCGAGAGACCCAGTACTTC.

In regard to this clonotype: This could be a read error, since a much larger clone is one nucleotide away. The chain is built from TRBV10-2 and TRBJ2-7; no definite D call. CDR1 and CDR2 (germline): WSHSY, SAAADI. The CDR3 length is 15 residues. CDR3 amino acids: CASSEVPEEAYEQCF. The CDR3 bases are TGCGCCAGCAGTGAAGTTCCAGAAGAAGCCTACGAGCAGTGCTTC.

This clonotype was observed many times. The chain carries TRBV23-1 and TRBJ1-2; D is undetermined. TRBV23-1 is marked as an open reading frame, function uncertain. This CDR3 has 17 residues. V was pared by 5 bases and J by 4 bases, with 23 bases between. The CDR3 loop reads CASSTSVLRRKTYGYTF. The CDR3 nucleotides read TGCGCCAGCAGTACGTCAGTGCTACGCAGAAAGACCTATGGCTACACCTTC.

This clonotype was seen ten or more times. CDR3 in amino acids: CASSLGSVGEQYF. The CDR3 DNA reads TGTGCCAGCAGCTTAGGCTCCGTCGGCGAGCAGTACTTC. The chain recombines TRBV7-9 with TRBJ2-7; D is unclear. The germline CDR1 and CDR2 sequences are SEHNR and FQNEAQ (reference sequence). The CDR3 sequence is 13 residues long. Trimming removed 1 base from V and 6 bases from J, with 10 bases in between.

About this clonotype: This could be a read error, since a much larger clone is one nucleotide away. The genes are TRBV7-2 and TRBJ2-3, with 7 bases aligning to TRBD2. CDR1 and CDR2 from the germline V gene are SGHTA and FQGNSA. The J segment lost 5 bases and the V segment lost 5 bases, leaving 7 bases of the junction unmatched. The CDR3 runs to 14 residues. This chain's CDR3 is CASSALGRGDTQYF. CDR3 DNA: TGTGCCAGCAGCGCACTGGGGAGGGGAGATACGCAGTATTTT.

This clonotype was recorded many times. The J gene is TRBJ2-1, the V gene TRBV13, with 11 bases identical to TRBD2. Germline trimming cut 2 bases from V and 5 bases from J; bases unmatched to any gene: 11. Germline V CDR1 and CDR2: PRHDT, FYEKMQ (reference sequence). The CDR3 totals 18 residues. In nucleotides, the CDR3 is TGTGCCAGCAGCTTACCAAACCTCCTAGCGGGAGGCGACAATGAGCAGTTCTTC. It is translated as CASSLPNLLAGGDNEQFF. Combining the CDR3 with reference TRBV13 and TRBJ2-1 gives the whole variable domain AAGVIQSPRHLIKEKRETATLKCYPIPRHDTVYWYQQGPGQDPQFLISFYEKMQSDKGSIPDRFSAQQFSDYHSELNMSSLELGDSALYFCASSLPNLLAGGDNEQFFGPGTRLTVL.

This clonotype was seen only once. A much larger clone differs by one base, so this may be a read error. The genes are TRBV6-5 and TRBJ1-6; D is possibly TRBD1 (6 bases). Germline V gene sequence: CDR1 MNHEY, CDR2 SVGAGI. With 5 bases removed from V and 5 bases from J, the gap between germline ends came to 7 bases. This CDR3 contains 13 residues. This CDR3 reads CASSPGDNSPLHF. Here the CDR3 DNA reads TGTGCCAGCAGTCCAGGGGATAATTCACCCCTCCACTTT.

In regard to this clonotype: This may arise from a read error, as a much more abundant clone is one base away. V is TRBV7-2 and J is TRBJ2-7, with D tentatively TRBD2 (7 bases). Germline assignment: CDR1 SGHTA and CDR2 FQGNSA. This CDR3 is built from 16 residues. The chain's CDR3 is CASNLVPGGPRDEQYF. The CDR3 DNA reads TGTGCCAGCAACTTAGTCCCCGGGGGGCCCCGGGACGAGCAGTACTTC. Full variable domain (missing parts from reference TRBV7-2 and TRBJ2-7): GAGVSQSPSNKVTEKGKDVELRCDPISGHTALYWYRQSLGQGLEFLIYFQGNSAPDKSGLPSDRFSAERTGGSVSTLTIQRTQQEDSAVYLCASNLVPGGPRDEQYFGPGTRLTVT.

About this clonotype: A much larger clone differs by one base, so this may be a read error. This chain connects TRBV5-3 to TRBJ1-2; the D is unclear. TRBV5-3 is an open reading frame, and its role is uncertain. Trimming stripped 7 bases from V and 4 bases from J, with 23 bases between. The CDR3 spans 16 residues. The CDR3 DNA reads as TGTGCCAGACATGATGTAGTGGTGAGAAAGACCTATGGCTACACCTTC. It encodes CARHDVVVRKTYGYTF.